Given below is one T cell receptor beta chain in context. The germline V and J ends were trimmed by 2 bases and 6 bases, with 13 bases remaining between them. This CDR3 spans 15 amino acids. Germline values: CDR1 SGHTA, CDR2 FQGTGA. This sample was taken from a study of T-cell memory formation after mild COVID-19. TCRdb redid the calling of the 5' RACE reads with MiXCR, one entry per CDR3 protein. Of roughly 250,000 distinct CDR3 sequences detected, 16% appear once; the ten largest clones hold around 23%. Sequences were obtained from PBMCs or a T cell subset sorted from them (not recorded which). This receptor was taken from a man younger than 30 who had mild COVID-19 (a few samples of this study predate the infection). Cell type and time point are not known. The chain joins TRBV7-3 to TRBJ2-2, with D perhaps given as TRBD1 or TRBD2 (6 bases each). The CDR3 DNA follows: TGTGCCAGCAGCTTATTGAGGGGGGCACCCGGGGAGCTGTTTTTT. Translated, it gives CASSLLRGAPGELFF.